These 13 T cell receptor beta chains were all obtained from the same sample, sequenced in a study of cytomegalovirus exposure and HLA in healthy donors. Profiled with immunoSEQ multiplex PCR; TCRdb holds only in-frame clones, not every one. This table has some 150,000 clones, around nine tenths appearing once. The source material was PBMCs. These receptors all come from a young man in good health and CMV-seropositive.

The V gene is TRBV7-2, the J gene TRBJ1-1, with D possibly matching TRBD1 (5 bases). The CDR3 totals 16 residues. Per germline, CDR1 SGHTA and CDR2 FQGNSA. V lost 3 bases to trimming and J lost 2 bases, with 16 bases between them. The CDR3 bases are TGTGCCAGCAGCTTGCAGGGTGGGATCCCAAACACTGAAGCTTTCTTT. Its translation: CASSLQGGIPNTEAFF.

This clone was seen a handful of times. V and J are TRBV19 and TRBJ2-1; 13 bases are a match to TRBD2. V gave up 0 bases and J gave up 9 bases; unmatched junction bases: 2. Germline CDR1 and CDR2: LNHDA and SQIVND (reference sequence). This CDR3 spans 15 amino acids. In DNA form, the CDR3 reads TGTGCCAGTAGTATAGACGGACTAGCGGGAGTTGAGCAGTTCTTC. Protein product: CASSIDGLAGVEQFF. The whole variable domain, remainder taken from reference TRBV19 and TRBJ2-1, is DGGITQSPKYLFRKEGQNVTLSCEQNLNHDAMYWYRQDPGQGLRLIYYSQIVNDFQKGDIAEGYSVSREKKESFPLTVTSAQKNPTAFYLCASSIDGLAGVEQFFGPGTRLTVL.

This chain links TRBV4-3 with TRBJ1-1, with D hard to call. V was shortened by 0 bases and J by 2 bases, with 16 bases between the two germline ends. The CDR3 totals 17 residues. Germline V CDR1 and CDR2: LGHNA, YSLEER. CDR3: CASSQETGISVNTEAFF. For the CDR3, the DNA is TGCGCCAGCAGCCAAGAAACGGGGATTTCAGTAAACACTGAAGCTTTCTTT.

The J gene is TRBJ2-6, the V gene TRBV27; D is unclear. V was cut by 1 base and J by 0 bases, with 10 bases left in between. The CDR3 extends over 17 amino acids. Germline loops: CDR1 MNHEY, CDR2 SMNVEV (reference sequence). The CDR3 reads CASSLLAGRSGANVLTF. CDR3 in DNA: TGTGCCAGCAGTTTATTGGCAGGTCGCTCTGGGGCCAACGTCCTGACTTTC.

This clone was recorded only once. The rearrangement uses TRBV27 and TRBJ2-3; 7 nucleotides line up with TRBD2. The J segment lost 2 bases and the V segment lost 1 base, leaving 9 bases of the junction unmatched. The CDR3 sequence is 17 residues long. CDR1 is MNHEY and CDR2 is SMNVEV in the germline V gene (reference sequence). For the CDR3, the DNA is TGTGCCAGCAGTTTATTTAATGCGGGGGTACACACAGATACGCAGTATTTT. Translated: CASSLFNAGVHTDTQYF.

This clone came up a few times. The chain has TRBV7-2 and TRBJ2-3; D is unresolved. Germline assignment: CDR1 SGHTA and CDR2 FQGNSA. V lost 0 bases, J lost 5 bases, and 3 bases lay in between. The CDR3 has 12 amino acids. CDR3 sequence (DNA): TGTGCCAGCAGCTTAGCTAGAGATACGCAGTATTTT. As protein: CASSLARDTQYF.

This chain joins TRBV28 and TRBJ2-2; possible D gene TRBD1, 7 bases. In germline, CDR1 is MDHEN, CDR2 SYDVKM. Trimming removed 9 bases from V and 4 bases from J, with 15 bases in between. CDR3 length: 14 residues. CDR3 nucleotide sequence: TGTGCCAGGACGTTCAGGGGGGTCACCGGGGAGCTGTTTTTT. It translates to CARTFRGVTGELFF.

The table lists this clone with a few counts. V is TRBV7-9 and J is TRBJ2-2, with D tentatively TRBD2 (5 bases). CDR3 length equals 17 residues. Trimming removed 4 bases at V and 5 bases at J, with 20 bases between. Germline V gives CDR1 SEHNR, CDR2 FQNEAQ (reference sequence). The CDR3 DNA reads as TGTGCCAGCAGCTCCCCCTCTCGACTATCGGGGACCGGGGAGCTGTTTTTT. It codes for CASSSPSRLSGTGELFF.

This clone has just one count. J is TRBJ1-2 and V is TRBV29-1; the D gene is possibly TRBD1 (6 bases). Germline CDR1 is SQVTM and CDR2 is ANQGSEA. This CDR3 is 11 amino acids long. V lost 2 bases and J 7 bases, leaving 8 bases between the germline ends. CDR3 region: CSVEWGPGYTF. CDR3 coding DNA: TGCAGCGTTGAATGGGGGCCTGGCTACACCTTC.

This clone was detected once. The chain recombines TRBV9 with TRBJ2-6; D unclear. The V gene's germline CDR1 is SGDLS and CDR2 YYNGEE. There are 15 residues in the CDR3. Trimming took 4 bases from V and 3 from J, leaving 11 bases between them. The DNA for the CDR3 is TGTGCCAGCAGCCCCCCCCCGAGTGGGGCCAACGTCCTGACTTTC. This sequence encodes CASSPPPSGANVLTF.

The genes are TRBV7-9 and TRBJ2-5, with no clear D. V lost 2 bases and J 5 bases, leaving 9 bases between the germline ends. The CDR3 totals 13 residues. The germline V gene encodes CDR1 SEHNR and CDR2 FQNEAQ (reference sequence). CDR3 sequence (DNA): TGTGCCAGCAGCTTAAAGCGTAAGGAGACCCAGTACTTC. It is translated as CASSLKRKETQYF.

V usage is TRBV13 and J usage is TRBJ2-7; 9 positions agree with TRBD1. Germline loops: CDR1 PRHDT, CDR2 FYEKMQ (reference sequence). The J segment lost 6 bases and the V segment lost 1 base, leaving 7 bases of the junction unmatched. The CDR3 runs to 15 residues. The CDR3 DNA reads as TGTGCCAGCAGCTTAGTAAAGGACAGGGGCGGCGAGCAGTACTTC. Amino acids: CASSLVKDRGGEQYF.

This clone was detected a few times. This chain's CDR3 is CASTSYNQFF. Written as DNA, the CDR3 is TGTGCCAGCACCTCGTACAATCAGTTCTTC. V gene TRBV2 combines with J gene TRBJ2-1; no clear D gene. The ends were cut back, 7 bases at V and 13 bases at J, with 11 bases in the middle. The germline gives CDR1 SNHLY, CDR2 FYNNEI. This CDR3 is 10 amino acids long.